This T cell receptor beta chain was captured in a study of PD-1 blockade in mismatch repair-deficient tumors. Data came from immunoSEQ multiplex PCR; TCRdb stores just in-frame clones and leaves some out. The sample holds 7,000 to 9,000 clones, around nine tenths seen once. The CDR3 contains 11 residues. Germline CDR1 is MNHEY and CDR2 is SMNVEV (reference sequence). Between the trimmed V and J ends, which lost 6 bases and 5 bases, there was a span of 6 bases. Details on this clone: Its antigen is unidentified.

Specified time point: approximately 11-day in vitro stimulation with candidate neoantigen peptide 7. The source of this sequence is an adult with mismatch repair-deficient cancer. The specimen comprised cells cultured in vitro, sampled from a patient treated with pembrolizumab. The J gene is TRBJ2-3, the V gene TRBV27; D is possibly TRBD1 (5 bases). The CDR3 nucleotides read TGTGCCAGCAGAAGGGGAGATACGCAGTATTTT. Translated: CASRRGDTQYF.